These 13 T cell receptor beta chains were all obtained from the same sample, sequenced in a study of T-cell reconstitution after alpha-beta-depleted transplantation in children. A library of TCRbeta sequences, prepared with unique molecular identifiers, was generated. TCRdb called the PCR reads again in MiXCR, with one record for every CDR3 protein. The repertoire holds more than 400,000 distinct CDR3 sequences, with about 10% as singletons. This material consisted of PBMCs, mostly from graft donor cells, taken 180 days after TCRalphabeta/CD19-depleted stem cell transplant. These receptors all come from a female patient under 10 years old who had a stem cell transplant for aplastic anemia, so the T cells may come from the graft donor.

This clonotype appeared a few times. The chain is built from TRBV28 and TRBJ1-5, with TRBD1 matching over 11 bases. CDR1 is MDHEN, CDR2 SYDVKM, per germline. With 7 bases clipped from V and 4 bases from J, the junction kept 9 bases outside the gene matches. The length of the CDR3 is 16 residues. The CDR3 loop is CASTRKGTGGNQPQHF. For the CDR3, the DNA is TGTGCCAGCACCCGAAAAGGGACAGGGGGTAATCAGCCCCAGCATTTT. Using reference TRBV28 and TRBJ1-5 for the parts outside the CDR3, the full variable domain is DVKVTQSSRYLVKRTGEKVFLECVQDMDHENMFWYRQDPGLGLRLIYFSYDVKMKEKGDIPEGYSVSREKKERFSLILESASTNQTSMYLCASTRKGTGGNQPQHFGDGTRLSIL.

The rearrangement uses TRBV4-1 and TRBJ2-1; no reliable D call. Trimming cost V 0 bases and J 6 bases, with 15 bases left between them. Per germline, CDR1 MGHRA and CDR2 YSYEKL. This CDR3 is built from 16 residues. The CDR3 DNA follows: TGCGCCAGCAGCCAAGAAGGGTTCGGGTACCCCAATGAGCAGTTCTTC. Protein product: CASSQEGFGYPNEQFF.

The genes are TRBV3-1 and TRBJ1-6; 7 positions match TRBD1. V lost 9 bases and J lost 1; bases outside the gene matches: 3. Germline CDR1 and CDR2: LGHDT and YNNKEL (reference sequence). The CDR3 sequence is 14 residues long. CDR3 bases: TGTGCCAGGAGGGGGCTATCCTATAATTCACCCCTCCACTTT. This translates into CARRGLSYNSPLHF.

This clonotype was seen repeatedly, ten times or more. This chain links TRBV6-5 with TRBJ2-2, with 9 bases lining up with TRBD1. Germline CDR1 and CDR2: MNHEY and SVGAGI. CDR3 length: 14 residues. V shed 2 bases and J 11 bases; nucleotides not matched to a gene: 6. CDR3 sequence reads: CASSYADRGYELFF. CDR3 nucleotides: TGTGCCAGCAGTTACGCGGACAGGGGCTATGAGCTGTTTTTT.

The chain recombines TRBV28 with TRBJ2-2; 9 bases are a match to TRBD1. Germline assignment: CDR1 MDHEN and CDR2 SYDVKM. Trimming cost V 6 bases and J 6 bases; bases outside gene matches: 11. The CDR3 covers 16 residues. In DNA form, the CDR3 reads TGTGCCAGCAGCACAGCCGGGACAGGGCTCCCCGGGGAGCTGTTTTTT. Translation gives CASSTAGTGLPGELFF.

This clonotype was picked up many times. The chain uses TRBV28 and TRBJ1-5; D not certain. From germline, CDR1 is MDHEN and CDR2 SYDVKM. Trimming took 6 bases from V and 2 from J, leaving 11 bases between them. The CDR3 consists of 14 residues. The chain's CDR3 is CASRRPGGNQPQHF. The CDR3 region has the DNA TGTGCCAGCAGACGCCCCGGGGGCAATCAGCCCCAGCATTTT.

This clonotype was counted only a few times. One end of the junction does not line up with germline, which may come from a read error. This rearrangement joins TRBV12-3 or TRBV12-4 to TRBJ1-1, with D perhaps TRBD1 (5 bases). The CDR3 extends over 11 amino acids. The CDR3 coding sequence is TGTGCCAGCAGTAAAGGGGACCGACCGTACTTT. It yields the protein CASSKGDRPYF.

This sequence joins TRBV5-5 and TRBJ2-6, with D tentatively TRBD1 (5 bases). Germline CDR1 and CDR2: SGHKS and YYEKEE (reference sequence). Trimming removed 5 bases from V and 4 bases from J, with 16 bases in between. The CDR3 consists of 16 residues. The CDR3 is CASRSQGQQGANVLTF. The CDR3 nucleotides are TGTGCCAGCAGGTCTCAGGGTCAGCAGGGGGCCAACGTCCTGACTTTC.

This clonotype was detected only a few times. This chain links TRBV9 with TRBJ2-2; D is possibly TRBD1 (5 bases). From germline, CDR1 is SGDLS and CDR2 YYNGEE. Trimming cost V 2 bases and J 7 bases, with 15 bases left between them. The CDR3 length is 15 residues. The CDR3 reads CASSVSRQIRGELFF. In DNA, the CDR3 is TGTGCCAGCAGCGTTTCCAGACAGATCCGCGGGGAGCTGTTTTTT. Looking up the rest from reference TRBV9 and TRBJ2-2 gives the full variable domain: DSGVTQTPKHLITATGQRVTLRCSPRSGDLSVYWYQQSLDQGLQFLIQYYNGEERAKGNILERFSAQQFPDLHSELNLSSLELGDSALYFCASSVSRQIRGELFFGEGSRLTVL.

The chain links TRBV20-1 to TRBJ2-7, with unresolved D. Germline V lookup: CDR1 DFQATT, CDR2 SNEGSKA (reference sequence). Trimming took 4 bases from V and 4 from J, leaving 8 bases between them. This CDR3 is 11 amino acids long. The CDR3 DNA follows: TGCAGTGCTATAATACGGTACGAGCAGTACTTC. Its translation: CSAIIRYEQYF.

This chain uses TRBV28 with TRBJ1-1; D is unresolved. The CDR3 sequence is 12 residues long. Per the germline V gene, CDR1 is MDHEN and CDR2 is SYDVKM. V was cut by 8 bases and J by 1 base, with 8 bases left in between. The CDR3, as DNA: TGTGCCAGCTATCTTAAGAACACTGAAGCTTTCTTT. Amino acid sequence: CASYLKNTEAFF.

The J gene is TRBJ2-5, the V gene TRBV28, with D possibly called TRBD1 or TRBD2 (7 bases each). The CDR3 has 16 residues. V lost 8 bases, J lost 2 bases, and 21 bases lay in between. The germline CDR1 and CDR2 sequences are MDHEN and SYDVKM. CDR3 residues: CASSQGGGAEQETQYF. DNA for the CDR3: TGTGCCAGCTCGCAGGGAGGGGGCGCGGAACAAGAGACCCAGTACTTC.

This clonotype was seen at least ten times. The gene calls are TRBV12-3 or TRBV12-4 and TRBJ2-3; D gene ambiguous. V lost 5 bases and J 2 bases, leaving 8 bases between the germline ends. The CDR3 loop spans 13 amino acids. The CDR3 reads CASSPRNTDTQYF. Here the CDR3 DNA reads TGTGCCAGCAGTCCTCGTAACACAGATACGCAGTATTTT.